Detailed here is one T cell receptor beta chain. The antigen is unknown. Time point meaning: week 47, end of study. Topical imiquimod accompanied each vaccine dose, which consisted of 300 ug of mutant IDH1 20-mer peptide. The protocol was immunoSEQ multiplex PCR, while the TCRdb copy is restricted to in-frame clones and leaves out a portion. The top ten clones hold about 2.2% of a sample with 30,000 to 35,000 clones, roughly 90% of them seen once. The data belong to a study of a mutant IDH1 vaccine in newly diagnosed glioma. Study as a whole: Treated patients showed a male proportion of approximately 62%, a female proportion of roughly 40%, and a mean age of about 41 years. Patients were pretreated with radiotherapy, temozolomide, or both, mostly both.

The sequenced sample was PBMCs, obtained from a glioma patient whose treatment included an IDH1 peptide vaccine. The source of this sequence is a man aged 40-49 years with glioma.

The CDR3 bases are TGCGCCAGCAGCTCTGGACAGGGAGTCGATGGCTACACCTTC. It yields the protein CASSSGQGVDGYTF. The genes are TRBV5-1 and TRBJ1-2, with TRBD1 matching 8 bases. Germline loops: CDR1 SGHRS, CDR2 YFSETQ. J was trimmed by 6 bases and V by 3 bases; bases with no gene match: 7. The CDR3 sequence is 14 residues long.